This T cell receptor beta chain was identified during a study of cytomegalovirus exposure and HLA in healthy donors. Donors sampled were nominally healthy, though unrecorded immune exposures were likely. Findings and limits, study-wide: When analyzed later, a missense DCLRE1C variant was found to be linked to TCR beta V- and J-gene trimming.

The PCR employed 60 Vbeta primers together with 13 Jbeta primers. Method: immunoSEQ multiplex PCR; TCRdb's copy keeps in-frame clones and lacks some. This table lists 150,000 to 200,000 clones. The CDR3 is made up of 12 amino acids. CDR1 and CDR2 (germline): LNHDA, SQIVND (reference sequence). V was shortened by 5 bases and J by 1 base, with 3 bases between the two germline ends. As for this clone: Its cognate antigen is unknown.

The clonotype comes from a man in his thirties or forties in good health and CMV-seronegative. The chain is built from TRBV19 and TRBJ1-3; D call uncertain. The sample taken for sequencing was PBMCs. The CDR3 DNA reads as TGTGCCAGTAGTTTATCTGGAAACACCATATATTTT. Translated, it gives CASSLSGNTIYF.